This T cell receptor beta chain was retrieved from a study of shared T cell receptors in the human thymus. CDR1 SEHNR and CDR2 FQNEAQ come from the germline V gene (reference sequence). Trimming cost V 3 bases and J 2 bases, with 16 bases left between them. The CDR3 is made up of 16 amino acids. The method was immunoSEQ multiplex PCR; TCRdb's version includes in-frame clones alone and lacks a portion of them. This sample has about 500,000 clones, with more than 75% found just once. The sample was also reused in another study, on human thymus T cells. Per that paper: The sample donors, healthy Finnish infants, were having corrective surgery for congenital heart defects. Unrelated individuals were reported by related research to share highly overlapping thymic repertoires.

The sequenced material came from thymocytes. This chain links TRBV7-9 with TRBJ2-5; no reliable D call. The source of this sequence is a boy under two years old with a congenital heart defect. The CDR3 reads CASSFLPLGWQETQYF. The CDR3 region has the DNA TGTGCCAGCAGCTTTCTCCCTCTCGGGTGGCAAGAGACCCAGTACTTC.